This T cell receptor beta chain was sequenced during a study of cytomegalovirus exposure and HLA in healthy donors (dated by TCRdb to about 2017). Concerning the study at large: An earlier analysis of about 560 of the donors reported roughly 300 Gb of sequence data and 90 million to 120 million unique TCR beta sequences obtained from around 170 million T cells. The study aimed to test whether cataloging public T cell receptors could reveal signatures of past pathogen exposure. Among roughly 400 genotyped donors of the cohort, an average of around 240,000 unique TCR beta nucleotide sequences was sequenced per donor, of which about 19% were non-productive. The study profiled the T cell repertoires of about 720 subjects by immunosequencing and related them to cytomegalovirus serostatus. Among the roughly 400 genotyped donors, more than 70% belonged to the genetic ancestry cluster associated with self-reported Caucasian donors. Alongside the repertoire data, information on donor age, sex, ethnicity and CMV serostatus was compiled. About 280 gigabases of sequencing data and approximately 93 million unique TCR sequences were included in an early release covering about 600 HLA-typed donors. Along with the roughly 670-subject first cohort, a separate validation cohort of roughly 110 different subjects was used. Typing coverage varied by locus: roughly 620-640 donors for A, B, C, DRB1 and DQB1; under 550 for DQA1; more than 600 for DPA1; approximately 490 for DPB1. A later analysis re-examined previously published TCR beta repertoires from just over 650 donors and added high-resolution HLA genotyping to investigate patterns of TCR occurrence. All discovery cohort repertoires had been generated using a single sequencing platform. Class I and class II HLA loci were covered by the typing at four-digit resolution. Five DR-DQ haplotypes were treated as single units for association and clustering because of strong linkage in the cohort. An earlier analysis of several hundred of the donors used high-throughput TCR beta sequencing to judge whether each TCR beta V gene segment behaved as functional or pseudogenic. The later analysis used no new phenotypic data to find candidate immune exposures, relying instead on TCR beta sequences and their occurrence across donors. High-throughput TCR immunosequencing, statistical association of individual TCRs with disease status, and machine learning were combined to predict cytomegalovirus infection status. In a later genetic analysis, genome-wide SNP genotypes for about 65% of the roughly 670 donors were used, and that subset was treated as a discovery cohort. On the study overall, not on this receptor specifically: Cytomegalovirus status was reported to be diagnosed by the classifier with high specificity and sensitivity in both the original and validation cohorts. A further reported finding was that TCR beta sequences accurately predicted the HLA-A and HLA-B alleles for most subjects in the first cohort. Most TCR sequences were observed very rarely across donors, whereas some public TCRs were present in many individuals. In an earlier analysis of around 600 of the donors, most TCR beta V segments were observed in productive rearrangements about 90% or about 30% of the time, broadly matching IMGT annotations. HLA typing was unavailable for some donors at each locus, so association tests used only the typed subset. Because counts were too low, about 15 rarely observed V segments, including chromosome 9 orphons, were left out of the earlier analysis of 500 to 750 of the donors. The presence/absence analyses assumed that sequencing depth was roughly uniform across donors, and that assumption may not be true. Most CMV-associated TCR beta chains appeared to be HLA-restricted in a later analysis, and the HLA associations seemed to be driven largely by CMV exposure. In a later analysis, HLA-associated TCR beta chains showed more clonal expansion and lower generation probabilities than non-associated chains that were equally common. When HLA alleles, especially DR and DQ, strongly co-occurred, attributing TCR associations to individual alleles was difficult. It was suggested by the authors that the approach could potentially be generalized to other disease states and immunological phenotypes. Because the 87-base-pair reads could not distinguish some IMGT-functional V segments, including TRBV6-2 and TRBV6-3, those segments were excluded. At a false discovery rate of 0.05, a later analysis linked 15,000 to 20,000 TCR beta sequences to specific HLA alleles. A later genetic analysis reported fewer N-insertions in productive TCRs among donors in an Asian-associated ancestry cluster than the roughly 640-donor mean. An association between a missense DCLRE1C variant and V-gene and J-gene trimming of TCR beta chains was found in a later genetic analysis and replicated in an independent cohort. The sequencing pipeline was judged likely to have produced a cluster of highly shared sequence variants as a technical artifact. In the study, approximately 150 TCR beta chains were listed as associated with cytomegalovirus. A later analysis found that TCR association rates varied across HLA loci, with DRB1 alleles showing the most associated TCRs and HLA-C alleles the fewest. A later analysis reported that several top co-occurrence clusters appeared linked to parvovirus B19, influenza, CMV and Epstein-Barr virus. This cohort had only TCR beta chains sequenced, and the lack of alpha or paired-chain data limited which features could be detected. CMV serostatus was the only immune exposure information available for the cohort. Linkage disequilibrium might explain the correlated functional status among segregating V segments, but an unknown experimental factor could not be excluded. Three of the identified cytomegalovirus-associated TCR beta chains were confirmed in vitro to be specific for cytomegalovirus antigens.

V lost 5 bases and J lost 10 bases; the stretch between them is 15 bases long. As encoded in the germline V gene, CDR1 is SGHAT while CDR2 is FQNNGV. The CDR3 starts with the cysteine, ends with the phenylalanine, and has 13 residues. Just CDR3 DNA is preserved here, 39 bases in frame from base 1. The cohort comprised around 690 healthy bone marrow donors. Cohort members were all nominally healthy when sampled, although unrecorded immune exposures were likely present. The donor tested CMV seropositive, placing the donor among the 250 to 350 seropositive members of the cohort. A peripheral blood sample was collected from each donor, and TCR beta sequencing was performed on peripheral blood mononuclear cells. The Qiagen DNeasy Blood Extraction Kit was used to extract genomic DNA from the blood cell samples. The library was obtained by the immunoSEQ multiplex PCR assay. The multiplex PCR relied on a mix of 60 forward primers for TCR Vbeta segments and 13 reverse primers for TCR Jbeta segments. Amplification of the CDR3 region of rearranged TCR beta genes was performed with a multiplex PCR assay on genomic DNA. The amplified TCR beta libraries were sequenced on the Illumina HiSeq System as 87-base-pair reads. The authors processed their data as follows. Across the roughly 600 repertoires, a later analysis counted approximately 83 million unique TCR beta chains, roughly 11 million of which were shared by at least two donors. A nearest-neighbor algorithm error-corrected the raw reads and collapsed the reads into unique sequences, merging closely related sequences to remove PCR and sequencing errors. To assign V, D and J gene segments, CDR3 sequences were aligned to IMGT reference sequences. For a sequence to be retained, a match of at least six nucleotides to both a V gene segment and a J gene segment was required. Rearrangements were classified as productive when the CDR3 lacked stop codons and remained in frame with V and J, and all other rearrangements were classified as non-productive. Following IMGT convention, CDR3 was defined as the stretch from the second conserved V-encoded cysteine up to the conserved J-encoded phenylalanine. The earlier analysis of 450 to 750 of the donors excluded any sequence lacking an unambiguous match to a single V gene segment. An earlier analysis of 450 to 650 of the donors called V segments functional above 56.7% productive rearrangements and segregating when the between-donor standard deviation exceeded 5%. A statistical classification framework was built to diagnose cytomegalovirus status from the catalog of TCR beta chain sequences. In a later analysis, V and J genes were assigned by comparing TCR nucleotide sequences against IMGT/GENE-DB human TR gene sequences. The TCRdist pipeline was used in a later analysis to assign CDR3 sequences and most-parsimonious VDJ recombination scenarios. In a later analysis, every TCR beta chain was defined by the combination of its CDR3 amino acid sequence and its V-gene family, and reads without a unique V-gene family were dropped. As a way to deal with suspected cross-contamination and a sequencing artifact, a later analysis dropped over 550 nucleotide sequences that were highly shared and had low generation probability. In a later analysis, a clonal expansion index for each public chain was calculated from normalized within-repertoire ranks of inferred template counts. In a later analysis, generation probabilities were computed using a VDJ recombination model fitted to out-of-frame rearrangements, and the results were checked against IGoR. Hypergeometric tests were used in a later analysis to score TCR-TCR, TCR-HLA and TCR-CMV co-occurrence, with a repertoire-size bias correction applied to the TCR pairs. False discovery rates were estimated in a later analysis by permuting HLA or CMV assignments 20 times. In a later analysis, co-occurring TCRs were grouped using DBSCAN, and TCRdist sequence similarity was added for clustering within HLA-allele-positive subsets. Repertoires with fewer than 30,000 or more than 120,000 public chains were left out of co-occurrence clustering, as were a handful of repertoires with anomalous nucleotide sharing. Entries here come from immuneACCESS through TCRdb and include only in-frame sequences with V and J called. Some clones fail to appear in such tables; in the studies checked, an unresolved V gene covers under half of the shortfall, and the cause of the remainder is unknown. D and trimming come from the DNA, and the V and J calls and clone size come from that table. The sample's own table lists over 100,000 clones. The ten largest make up 6.5% to 7% of the sample.

Note on this clone: The antigen it binds to is not known.

The rearranged chain carries TRBV11-2 and TRBJ2-1; TRBD1 is a weak D gene call, 5 bases matching. Sample: PBMCs. This clonotype originated in a man between 40 and 49 years old in good health and CMV-seropositive. The DNA sequence reads TGTGCCAGCAGCCCCCTCGGGCAGGGCGAGCAGTTCTTC. This is translated as CASSPLGQGEQFF. The full variable domain, completed from the reference TRBV11-2 and TRBJ2-1 proteins outside the CDR3, reads EAGVAQSPRYKIIEKRQSVAFWCNPISGHATLYWYQQILGQGPKLLIQFQNNGVVDDSQLPKDRFSAERLKGVDSTLKIQPAKLEDSAVYLCASSPLGQGEQFFGPGTRLTVL.